This entry describes one T cell receptor beta chain. This specimen comes from a study of blood T cell repertoires in COVID-19. Across the study: PBMCs, B-cell-depleted T cells, or T cells provided the cDNA or gDNA that made up the material.

Repertoires were generated with immunoSEQ multiplex PCR, while TCRdb's copy carries only in-frame clones and drops some. The repertoire holds around 180,000 clones, with 75% to 90% as singletons. The CDR3 totals 13 residues. Germline V gives CDR1 MRHNA, CDR2 SNTAGT. Losses at the gene ends were 8 bases for V and 5 bases for J; bases not matched to a gene: 8. The chain employs TRBV6-4 and TRBJ2-5, with TRBD1 matching over 7 bases. The specimen sequenced was peripheral blood. The sequence derives from a man between 65 and 80 years old with active or convalescent COVID-19. The CDR3 is CASCTGVRETQYF. The CDR3 DNA is TGTGCCAGCTGTACAGGGGTGAGGGAGACCCAGTACTTC.